Presented here are 31 T cell receptor beta chains from one specimen sequenced in a study of cytomegalovirus exposure and HLA in healthy donors (TCRdb year 2017). The receptor library was made with the immunoSEQ multiplex PCR assay. The table was pulled from immuneACCESS by TCRdb, which kept in-frame rearrangements only. Such tables lose some clones; where checked, under half of the loss comes from unresolved V genes, and the rest has no known cause. The sample profile shows roughly 100,000 clones; approximately 94% of them were found once. Approximately 1% of the sample lies in the top ten. Sequencing was performed on PBMCs. Every receptor here comes from a woman in her late teens or twenties in good health and CMV-seronegative.

The chain uses TRBV18 and TRBJ1-1; D possibly corresponds to TRBD1 (5 bases). This CDR3 has 16 amino acids. Trimming cost V 2 bases and J 0 bases, with 13 bases left between them. CDR1 is KGHSH, CDR2 LQKENI, per germline. The CDR3 DNA is TGTGCCAGCTCACCAATGGCGGGGGTTATGAACACTGAAGCTTTCTTT. Translating gives CASSPMAGVMNTEAFF.

This sequence joins TRBV27 and TRBJ2-1, with D unresolved. CDR1 is MNHEY, CDR2 SMNVEV, per germline (reference sequence). The CDR3 length is 14 residues. Trimming pared 6 bases from V and 2 bases from J, leaving 11 bases between. CDR3 in DNA: TGTGCCAGCAGCCCGAGTATGACCTACAATGAGCAGTTCTTC. This translates into CASSPSMTYNEQFF.

The rearrangement uses TRBV18 and TRBJ1-6, with a tentative D call TRBD1 (5 bases). Per germline, CDR1 KGHSH and CDR2 LQKENI. This CDR3 spans 15 amino acids. V was trimmed by 4 bases and J by 9 bases, leaving 16 bases between them. This CDR3 reads CASSLARGLSSPLHF. CDR3 coding DNA: TGTGCCAGCTCACTTGCCCGGGGGTTAAGTTCACCCCTCCACTTT.

The count of this clone is one. The rearrangement uses TRBV27 and TRBJ2-3; the D is unclear. V was pared by 10 bases and J by 6 bases, with 11 bases between. This CDR3 is built from 11 residues. The germline CDR1 and CDR2 sequences are MNHEY and SMNVEV (reference sequence). The CDR3 loop is CATTGWDTQYF. In DNA form, the CDR3 reads TGTGCCACCACCGGTTGGGATACGCAGTATTTT.

The chain links TRBV5-1 to TRBJ2-3, with D possibly matching TRBD1 (6 bases). V lost 5 bases and J lost 0, with 16 bases in between. Germline V gives CDR1 SGHRS, CDR2 YFSETQ. This CDR3 has 16 amino acids. The chain's CDR3 is CASSLSGQSSTDTQYF. CDR3 bases: TGCGCCAGCAGTTTATCTGGACAGTCTAGCACAGATACGCAGTATTTT.

This rearrangement joins TRBV27 to TRBJ1-2, with 7 bases lining up with TRBD1. This CDR3 has 14 residues. With 9 bases clipped from V and 7 bases from J, the junction kept 14 bases outside the gene matches. The germline CDR1 and CDR2 sequences are MNHEY and SMNVEV (reference sequence). The CDR3 DNA reads TGTGCCAGGTACAGGGGCCTTTTGTGGTGTGGCTACACCTTC. Protein: CARYRGLLWCGYTF.

In this sample, this clone turned up once. J is TRBJ1-4 and V is TRBV30, with no clear D. Germline CDR1 GTSNPN, CDR2 SVGIG (reference sequence). The V end lost 5 bases, the J end lost 5 bases, and 9 bases lay between the germline ends. The CDR3 runs 12 residues. The CDR3 loop reads CAWGRLNEKLFF. CDR3 nucleotide sequence: TGTGCCTGGGGGCGCCTAAATGAAAAACTGTTTTTT.

The rearrangement links TRBV30 to TRBJ1-2; D might be TRBD1 (6 bases). This CDR3 is 15 amino acids long. From germline, CDR1 is GTSNPN and CDR2 SVGIG (reference sequence). The V end lost 3 bases, the J end lost 1 base, and 15 bases lay between the germline ends. The CDR3 sequence is CAWREGQNVNYGYTF. The CDR3 DNA follows: TGTGCCTGGAGGGAAGGACAGAACGTTAACTATGGCTACACCTTC.

The gene calls are TRBV5-4 and TRBJ2-5; 8 bases are a match to TRBD2. The CDR3 is 14 amino acids. CDR1 is SGHNT and CDR2 is YYREEE in the germline V gene (reference sequence). After removal of 4 bases from V and 2 bases from J, the junction contained 4 bases not matched to a gene. CDR3 sequence reads: CASSPGGSQETQYF. The DNA of the CDR3 is TGTGCCAGCAGCCCGGGAGGGTCTCAAGAGACCCAGTACTTC.

The chain recombines TRBV4-1 with TRBJ2-7; 10 nucleotides agree with TRBD1. CDR3 size: 15 residues. Germline values: CDR1 MGHRA, CDR2 YSYEKL. Trimming at V came to 4 bases and at J to 3 bases, leaving 6 bases not matched to a gene. The CDR3 DNA sequence: TGCGCCAGCAGCCTTCGGACAGGGGGAATCTACGAGCAGTACTTC. It specifies CASSLRTGGIYEQYF.

This clone came up once. The chain couples TRBV9 to TRBJ1-2, with unresolved D. Per the germline V gene, CDR1 is SGDLS and CDR2 is YYNGEE. The CDR3 covers 15 residues. Trimming took 1 base from V and 2 from J, leaving 12 bases between them. The CDR3 protein is CASSVYEGGNYGYTF. The DNA for the CDR3 is TGTGCCAGCAGCGTATATGAGGGTGGGAACTATGGCTACACCTTC.

The DNA of the CDR3 is TGTGCCAGCAGCCCAGGTACAGACGGGGGACAGAATGAAAAACTGTTTTTT. Encoded protein: CASSPGTDGGQNEKLFF. The rearrangement joins TRBV25-1 to TRBJ1-4, with 7 nucleotides matching TRBD1. V trimming: 6 bases; J trimming: 5 bases; junction bases outside the gene matches: 15. CDR1 is MGHDK, CDR2 SYGVNS, per germline. This CDR3 is 17 amino acids long. Together with reference TRBV25-1 and TRBJ1-4, the CDR3 gives the full variable domain: EADIYQTPRYLVIGTGKKITLECSQTMGHDKMYWYQQDPGMELHLIHYSYGVNSTEKGDLSSESTVSRIRTEHFPLTLESARPSHTSQYLCASSPGTDGGQNEKLFFGSGTQLSVL.

This chain joins TRBV7-3 and TRBJ1-3; no reliable D call. Looked up from germline, CDR1 is SGHTA and CDR2 is FQGTGA. This CDR3 is 15 amino acids long. The V end was cut by 5 bases, the J end by 4 bases, with 15 bases between. CDR3 in amino acids: CASSASGFSGNTIYF. The CDR3 coding sequence is TGTGCCAGCAGCGCCTCCGGGTTCTCCGGAAACACCATATATTTT.

The count of this clone is one. The chain uses TRBV14 and TRBJ1-1; D is undetermined. Germline loops: CDR1 SGHDN, CDR2 FVKESK. V lost 5 bases and J lost 6, with 16 bases in between. This CDR3 comprises 14 residues. The CDR3 coding sequence is TGTGCCAGCAGCTATCAGACTAGCTCTTCTGAAGCTTTCTTT. It specifies CASSYQTSSSEAFF.

The CDR3 nucleotides read TGTGCCAGCAGTTCATCCGGGACTGCATACGAGCAGTACTTC. Translation gives CASSSSGTAYEQYF. V is TRBV27 and J is TRBJ2-7, with D possibly TRBD2 on 6 matching bases. CDR3 length equals 14 residues. Germline lookup yields CDR1 MNHEY and CDR2 SMNVEV (reference sequence). The V and J ends lost 4 bases and 4 bases respectively, with 14 bases between them.

In its sample, this clone was seen once. This chain links TRBV5-1 with TRBJ1-4; D remains ambiguous. CDR3 size: 18 residues. Trimming took off 4 bases at V and 3 bases at J, with 22 bases between the two ends. CDR1 is SGHRS and CDR2 is YFSETQ in the germline V gene. The CDR3 coding sequence is TGCGCCAGCAGCGCAAGACCTGGAGGAGTCGCGGCTAATGAAAAACTGTTTTTT. This codes for CASSARPGGVAANEKLFF.

V gene TRBV9 combines with J gene TRBJ2-2; TRBD2 aligns across 7 bases. Germline CDR1 is SGDLS and CDR2 is YYNGEE. CDR3 length equals 14 residues. Trimming removed 0 bases from V and 4 bases from J; junction bases left unmatched: 0. Written as DNA, the CDR3 is TGTGCCAGCAGCGTAGTAGCGGGCACCGGGGAGCTGTTTTTT. As protein: CASSVVAGTGELFF.

The J gene is TRBJ2-7, the V gene TRBV6-1; TRBD1 matches at 8 bases. V lost 10 bases, J lost 4 bases, and 12 bases stayed unmatched. Per germline, CDR1 MNHNS and CDR2 SASEGT. The CDR3 extends over 14 amino acids. CDR3 in amino acids: CATVRTGLSYEQYF. The CDR3 nucleotides are TGTGCCACGGTCCGGACAGGGCTCTCGTACGAGCAGTACTTC.

The chain uses TRBV28 and TRBJ1-5; the D gene is possibly TRBD1 (6 bases). V was pared by 6 bases and J by 7 bases, with 25 bases between. The CDR3 loop spans 17 amino acids. Germline assignment: CDR1 MDHEN and CDR2 SYDVKM. The CDR3 DNA sequence: TGTGCCAGCAGCCCTTCCCCGGAAGGGGGGGGACAACAGCCCCAGCATTTT. Translation gives CASSPSPEGGGQQPQHF. The full variable domain, its missing parts supplied by reference TRBV28 and TRBJ1-5, is DVKVTQSSRYLVKRTGEKVFLECVQDMDHENMFWYRQDPGLGLRLIYFSYDVKMKEKGDIPEGYSVSREKKERFSLILESASTNQTSMYLCASSPSPEGGGQQPQHFGDGTRLSIL.

This sequence joins TRBV27 and TRBJ1-5; D unresolved. Trimming stripped 5 bases from V and 4 bases from J, with 9 bases between. Germline V gene sequence: CDR1 MNHEY, CDR2 SMNVEV (reference sequence). This CDR3 has 13 amino acids. The CDR3 bases are TGTGCCAGCAGTGTGAGGGAAAATCAGCCCCAGCATTTT. Translated: CASSVRENQPQHF.

V and J are TRBV4-1 and TRBJ1-1, with 9 bases aligning to TRBD1. The CDR3 spans 14 residues. The germline V gene encodes CDR1 MGHRA and CDR2 YSYEKL. Trimming cost V 1 base and J 10 bases; bases outside gene matches: 7. The CDR3: CASSQVGTGRLAFF. CDR3 sequence (DNA): TGCGCCAGCAGCCAAGTCGGGACAGGGAGACTAGCTTTCTTT.

This sequence joins TRBV25-1 and TRBJ2-3; 10 bases map to TRBD2. The V gene end was trimmed by 3 bases and the J gene end by 8 bases; junction bases not matched to a gene: 8. There are 15 residues in the CDR3. The germline gives CDR1 MGHDK, CDR2 SYGVNS. The CDR3 bases are TGTGCCAGCAGTGATCGGTCTAGCGGGAGTGTTACGCAGTATTTT. Amino acids: CASSDRSSGSVTQYF.

The J gene is TRBJ1-2, the V gene TRBV18, with a weak D call TRBD1 (5 bases). V was shortened by 8 bases and J by 7 bases, with 17 bases between the two germline ends. The CDR3 consists of 13 residues. The germline V gene encodes CDR1 KGHSH and CDR2 LQKENI. This chain's CDR3 is CASPITRVRGYTF. The CDR3 bases are TGTGCCAGCCCAATCACCAGGGTCCGTGGCTACACCTTC.

The J gene is TRBJ2-2, the V gene TRBV18; 8 bases map to TRBD1. V lost 4 bases to trimming and J lost 3 bases; unmatched junction nucleotides: 7. The CDR3 sequence is 16 residues long. CDR1 and CDR2 (germline): KGHSH, LQKENI. This chain's CDR3 is CASSRTGIGDTGELFF. The CDR3 nucleotides are TGTGCCAGCTCACGGACAGGGATTGGCGACACCGGGGAGCTGTTTTTT.

The chain carries TRBV5-6 and TRBJ2-5; a possible D gene is TRBD1 (5 bases). The CDR3 has 16 residues. V was clipped by 5 bases and J by 2 bases, with 19 bases between them. The germline CDR1 and CDR2 sequences are SGHDT and YYEEEE. CDR3: CASSPDPTHRQETQYF. DNA of the CDR3: TGTGCCAGCAGTCCCGACCCGACCCACAGGCAAGAGACCCAGTACTTC.

The rearrangement uses TRBV19 and TRBJ1-2; D uncertain. Trimming stripped 6 bases from V and 4 bases from J, with 12 bases between. The length of the CDR3 is 13 residues. Germline CDR1 and CDR2: LNHDA and SQIVND (reference sequence). CDR3 in amino acids: CASRTGGFYGYTF. CDR3 sequence (DNA): TGTGCCAGTAGGACGGGAGGGTTCTATGGCTACACCTTC.

The gene calls are TRBV5-1 and TRBJ1-4; 8 nucleotides line up with TRBD1. V was clipped by 3 bases and J by 6 bases; unmatched bases: 4. The CDR3 loop spans 14 amino acids. The germline CDR1 and CDR2 sequences are SGHRS and YFSETQ. The CDR3 loop is CASSSLTGDEKLFF. The CDR3 region has the DNA TGCGCCAGCAGCTCGCTGACAGGGGATGAAAAACTGTTTTTT.

The J gene is TRBJ1-3, the V gene TRBV7-2, with 7 bases identical to TRBD1. Germline CDR1 is SGHTA and CDR2 is FQGNSA. Trimming at V came to 1 base and at J to 3 bases, leaving 6 bases not matched to a gene. This CDR3 has 16 amino acids. For the CDR3, the DNA is TGTGCCAGCAGCTTAGGGATCGGGACAGTTGGAAACACCATATATTTT. As protein: CASSLGIGTVGNTIYF. Using reference TRBV7-2 and TRBJ1-3 for the parts outside the CDR3, the full variable domain is GAGVSQSPSNKVTEKGKDVELRCDPISGHTALYWYRQSLGQGLEFLIYFQGNSAPDKSGLPSDRFSAERTGGSVSTLTIQRTQQEDSAVYLCASSLGIGTVGNTIYFGEGSWLTVV.

The chain carries TRBV9 and TRBJ2-1; D gene uncertain. CDR3 length: 13 residues. Trimming stripped 3 bases from V and 9 bases from J, with 13 bases between. The V gene's germline CDR1 is SGDLS and CDR2 YYNGEE. The CDR3 DNA reads TGTGCCAGCAGCGCCATCGATGGGCGTGAGCAGTTCTTC. Protein: CASSAIDGREQFF.

This clone appeared a single time. The J gene is TRBJ2-3, the V gene TRBV15, with D perhaps TRBD1 (5 bases). The germline V gene encodes CDR1 LNHNV and CDR2 YYDKDF (reference sequence). V dropped 1 base and J dropped 4 bases, with 9 bases sitting between them. The CDR3 is 14 amino acids. The DNA of the CDR3 is TGTGCCACCAGCAGAGCAGGGCGACCAGATACGCAGTATTTT. Its protein is CATSRAGRPDTQYF.

The chain employs TRBV28 and TRBJ1-2; 8 bases agree with TRBD1. Trimming at V came to 3 bases and at J to 7 bases, leaving 13 bases not matched to a gene. CDR3 length: 16 residues. CDR1 MDHEN and CDR2 SYDVKM come from the germline V gene. The CDR3 sequence is CASSLGQASVQGGYTF. In nucleotides, the CDR3 is TGTGCCAGCAGTTTGGGACAGGCCTCAGTGCAGGGTGGCTACACCTTC.